This is a list of T cell receptor beta chains from one sample in a study of blood T cell repertoires in COVID-19. This table comes from immunoSEQ multiplex PCR, and its TCRdb copy is limited to in-frame clones, with some not included. This table has around 150,000 clones, roughly 80% appearing once. The sample comprised peripheral blood. The receptor source for this set is a man over 45 with acute or convalescent COVID-19. The CDR3 runs from the conserved cysteine through the conserved F or W. D genes are given only for firm matches. Expanded clones are given a class, and other clones once, few, many or no size at all.

J | size | D | V | length | DNA | CDR3
TRBJ1-2 | NA | TRBD1 | TRBV7-9 | 17 | TGTGCCAGCAGACCTCAACTCCGGGACAGGGATGACTATGGCTACACCTTC | CASRPQLRDRDDYGYTF
TRBJ1-5 | NA | NA | TRBV3-1/TRBV3-2 | 13 | TGTGCCAGCAGCCAGGACAGAAATCAGCCCCAGCATTTT | CASSQDRNQPQHF
TRBJ2-3 | NA | TRBD2 | TRBV25-1 | 16 | TGTGCCAGCAGTGAAGGAACTAGCGGGGGGGCAGGCACGCAGTATTTT | CASSEGTSGGAGTQYF
TRBJ1-5 | NA | NA | TRBV7-2 | 15 | TGTGCCAGCAGCTTAGGGACAGTAACCCCTCAGCCCCAGCATTTT | CASSLGTVTPQPQHF
TRBJ1-3 | many | NA | TRBV7-2 | 15 | TGTGCCAGCAGCTTAAAGCCAGGGGCTGGAAACACCATATATTTT | CASSLKPGAGNTIYF
TRBJ1-3 | once | NA | TRBV28 | 15 | TGTGCCAGCACCAATCCCGCAGGGGTCGGAAACACCATATATTTT | CASTNPAGVGNTIYF
TRBJ2-3 | NA | TRBD2 | TRBV9 | 15 | TGTGCCAGCAGCGGACGGGGGAGGGGCACAGATACGCAGTATTTT | CASSGRGRGTDTQYF
TRBJ2-2 | NA | TRBD1 | TRBV5-1 | 16 | TGCGCCAGCAGCCCGACGACAGGGGCTTTTGTCGGGGAGCTGTTTTTT | CASSPTTGAFVGELFF
TRBJ1-5 | NA | NA | TRBV3-1/TRBV3-2 | 14 | TGTGCCAGCAGCCAGACAGGTCAGAGTCAGCCCCAGCATTTT | CASSQTGQSQPQHF
TRBJ1-2 | NA | TRBD1 | TRBV5-1 | 14 | TGCGCCAGCAGCTACGGGACAGGGGGCTATGGCTACACCTTC | CASSYGTGGYGYTF
TRBJ2-7 | NA | TRBD2 | TRBV11-2 | 15 | TGTGCCAGCAGCTCCCTAGCGGGGGGTTCCTACGAGCAGTACTTC | CASSSLAGGSYEQYF
TRBJ1-2 | NA | NA | TRBV3-1/TRBV3-2 | 16 | TGTGCCAGCAGCCAAGGGGGACTCCCGGTGAGATATGGCTACACCTTC | CASSQGGLPVRYGYTF
TRBJ1-2 | few | TRBD1 | TRBV13 | 16 | TGTGCCAGCAGCTTAGTTGTAGCAGGGGGCGCTTATGGCTACACCTTC | CASSLVVAGGAYGYTF
TRBJ1-2 | NA | NA | TRBV3-1/TRBV3-2 | 12 | TGTGCCAGCAGCCAAGACAGGCGCGGCTACACCTTC | CASSQDRRGYTF
TRBJ2-1 | once | TRBD2 | TRBV7-3 | 16 | TGTGCCAGCAGTCTCGGCGGCGCGGGGGGATACAATGAGCAGTTCTTC | CASSLGGAGGYNEQFF
TRBJ1-2 | NA | TRBD1 | TRBV11-2 | 14 | TGTGCCAGCAGCTACTCCGGGACAGGGGGTGGCTACACCTTC | CASSYSGTGGGYTF
TRBJ2-1 | NA | TRBD2 | TRBV6-2/TRBV6-3 | 14 | TGTGCCAGCAGTCGGCGACTAGCGGGGAATGAGCAGTTCTTC | CASSRRLAGNEQFF
TRBJ2-1 | NA | TRBD1 | TRBV4-1 | 15 | TGCGCCAGCAGCGCGGGACAGGGGCTCTACAATGAGCAGTTCTTC | CASSAGQGLYNEQFF
TRBJ2-4 | NA | NA | TRBV2 | 14 | TGTGCCAGCAGTGAAGCAGGCGGGGCGAACATTCAGTACTTC | CASSEAGGANIQYF
TRBJ1-2 | NA | NA | TRBV19 | 14 | TGTGCCAGTAGTATTACCGGAGCTAACTATGGCTACACCTTC | CASSITGANYGYTF
TRBJ2-3 | NA | TRBD2 | TRBV11-2 | 15 | TGTGCCAGCCATTCGGTCGGGGGAGGGACAGATACGCAGTATTTT | CASHSVGGGTDTQYF
TRBJ2-4 | NA | TRBD1 | TRBV11-2 | 17 | TGTGCCAGCAGTGATCCGGGACAGGGGCTAGCCAAAAACATTCAGTACTTC | CASSDPGQGLAKNIQYF
TRBJ1-2 | few | NA | TRBV19 | 14 | TGTGCCAGTAGTCATGTCGGGAGTAACTATGGCTACACCTTC | CASSHVGSNYGYTF
TRBJ2-2 | NA | NA | TRBV15 | 16 | TGTGCCACCTCCCCGAATAATAGACTGCTCACCGGGGAGCTGTTTTTT | CATSPNNRLLTGELFF
TRBJ2-1 | NA | TRBD1 | TRBV11-1 | 15 | TGTGCCAGCAGCAATCCGGGACAGGGGTACAATGAGCAGTTCTTC | CASSNPGQGYNEQFF
TRBJ1-1 | NA | NA | TRBV6-5 | 15 | TGTGCCAGCAGGTCCCTCCGTATTTTGAACACTGAAGCTTTCTTT | CASRSLRILNTEAFF